The 2 T cell receptor beta chains below all came from one sample that was sequenced in a study of shared clonotypes between healthy human individuals (dated by TCRdb to about 2020). Library preparation was by the immunoSEQ multiplex PCR assay. Not all clones reach the TCRdb copy of this immuneACCESS table, which keeps in-frame sequences only. Checked studies attribute under half of the gap to unresolved V genes and leave the rest unexplained. The sample table shows around 560,000 clones, and 85% to 95% are seen once. The biggest ten clones account for approximately 0.11% of the sample. CD8 naive samples were obtained by positive selection for CCR7 among CD45RO-negative cells, yielding a CD45RA+CCR7+ population from which TemRA cells were excluded. The sequencing input was naive CD8+ T cells sorted from blood. The meaning of the sample's cell subset or site label: CD45RA+CCR7+. These receptors all stem from a woman in her twenties or thirties in good health.

This chain uses TRBV28 with TRBJ1-4, with a possible D match to TRBD1 (6 bases). Trimming removed 2 bases at V and 0 bases at J, with 7 bases between. Germline V lookup: CDR1 MDHEN, CDR2 SYDVKM. This CDR3 comprises 15 residues. CDR3 DNA sequence: TGTGCCAGCAGTTTACGACAGGCAACTAATGAAAAACTGTTTTTT. This translates into CASSLRQATNEKLFF.

The chain joins TRBV6-1 to TRBJ2-7; 7 bases are a match to TRBD1. V shed 1 base and J 5 bases; nucleotides not matched to a gene: 8. CDR1 MNHNS and CDR2 SASEGT come from the germline V gene. This CDR3 has 15 residues. The CDR3 is CASSEEGTVIDEQYF. The CDR3 DNA reads as TGTGCCAGCAGTGAAGAGGGGACAGTTATCGACGAGCAGTACTTC.